These 10 T cell receptor beta chains came from one sample sequenced in a study of blood T cell repertoires in COVID-19. Assay used: immunoSEQ multiplex PCR; TCRdb lists only in-frame clones, some missing. Here the sample spans about 160,000 clones, 82% being singletons. Sequencing was performed on PBMCs or T cells enriched from blood (not recorded which). Receptor source: a man in his sixties who had recovered from COVID-19.

The gene calls are TRBV11-3 and TRBJ2-3; D is perhaps TRBD1 (5 bases). Between the trimmed V and J ends, which lost 5 bases and 4 bases, there was a span of 13 bases. This CDR3 region has 14 residues. Germline V CDR1 and CDR2: SGHNT, YENEEA. CDR3 nucleotide sequence: TGTGCCAGCAGCCAATCTGGACAATCAGATACGCAGTATTTT. Translation: CASSQSGQSDTQYF. Complete variable domain (other parts from reference TRBV11-3 and TRBJ2-3): EAGVVQSPRYKIIEKKQPVAFWCNPISGHNTLYWYLQNLGQGPELLIRYENEEAVDDSQLPKDRFSAERLKGVDSTLKIQPAELGDSAVYLCASSQSGQSDTQYFGPGTRLTVL.

With regard to this clone: Other DNA sequences in this specimen translate into the identical CDR3. The chain is built from TRBV29-1 and TRBJ1-1; D is perhaps TRBD1 (5 bases). Trimming took 0 bases from V and 1 from J, leaving 6 bases between them. The CDR3 has 13 amino acids. Germline V gene sequence: CDR1 SQVTM, CDR2 ANQGSEA. Here the CDR3 reads CSVEEGGNTEAFF. In DNA form, the CDR3 reads TGCAGCGTTGAAGAGGGGGGGAACACTGAAGCTTTCTTT.

This chain links TRBV18 with TRBJ1-2, with no clear D. This CDR3 contains 15 residues. V lost 6 bases to trimming and J lost 0 bases, with 14 bases between them. Germline V gene data show CDR1 as KGHSH and CDR2 as LQKENI. As DNA, the CDR3 is TGTGCCAGCTCCCCCATCGATGCGGCTAACTATGGCTACACCTTC. Its protein is CASSPIDAANYGYTF. Full variable domain (remainder filled in from reference TRBV18 and TRBJ1-2): NAGVMQNPRHLVRRRGQEARLRCSPMKGHSHVYWYRQLPEEGLKFMVYLQKENIIDESGMPKERFSAEFPKEGPSILRIQQVVRGDSAAYFCASSPIDAANYGYTFGSGTRLTVV.

The chain has TRBV6-5 and TRBJ1-1; a possible D gene is TRBD1 (5 bases). V lost 6 bases, J lost 5 bases, and 16 bases lay in between. The CDR3 has 14 residues. CDR1 and CDR2 (germline): MNHEY, SVGAGI. The CDR3 sequence: CASRPTAAGTEAFF. CDR3 bases: TGTGCCAGCAGACCTACTGCGGCAGGGACTGAAGCTTTCTTT.

The chain links TRBV6-6 to TRBJ1-5, with TRBD1 matching over 9 bases. Trimming cost V 5 bases and J 6 bases; bases outside gene matches: 11. Germline loops: CDR1 MNHNY, CDR2 SVGAGI (reference sequence). This CDR3 region has 16 residues. CDR3 DNA: TGTGCCAGCAGTACAACGGACAGGGGAGAGTTTCAGCCCCAGCATTTT. It yields the protein CASSTTDRGEFQPQHF.

The genes are TRBV5-6 and TRBJ1-2, with TRBD1 as a possible D gene (5 bases). The V end lost 0 bases, the J end lost 7 bases, and 22 bases lay between the germline ends. CDR3 length equals 17 residues. Germline V lookup: CDR1 SGHDT, CDR2 YYEEEE. CDR3 in amino acids: CASSLEWSPGKLIGYTF. In nucleotides, the CDR3 is TGTGCCAGCAGCTTGGAATGGAGTCCAGGGAAGTTAATTGGCTACACCTTC.

The CDR3 DNA sequence: TGTGCCAGCAGTTTAACTAGCGGAGCTTTACAGTTCTTC. Protein: CASSLTSGALQFF. The rearrangement uses TRBV12-3 or TRBV12-4 and TRBJ2-1; 8 positions agree with TRBD2. Trimming removed 2 bases from V and 13 bases from J; junction bases left unmatched: 7. There are 13 residues in the CDR3.

This chain joins TRBV13 and TRBJ1-2; 8 nucleotides agree with TRBD1. The CDR3 is 19 amino acids. Looked up from germline, CDR1 is PRHDT and CDR2 is FYEKMQ (reference sequence). V was clipped by 5 bases and J by 1 base; unmatched bases: 18. CDR3 residues: CASSPGRRVGQDLNYGYTF. In nucleotides, the CDR3 is TGTGCCAGCAGCCCCGGCCGTCGAGTGGGACAGGACCTTAACTATGGCTACACCTTC.

This sequence joins TRBV28 and TRBJ1-2; TRBD1 might be the D (5 bases). V lost 7 bases, J lost 2 bases, and 23 bases lay in between. The CDR3 runs 17 residues. Germline assignment: CDR1 MDHEN and CDR2 SYDVKM. The CDR3 nucleotides are TGTGCCAGCACATTAGTTTACGGGGCAGCGGGGAACTATGGCTACACCTTC. Protein product: CASTLVYGAAGNYGYTF.

This clone was recorded only once. This chain joins TRBV19 and TRBJ1-4; D gene ambiguous. Germline V gene lookup returns CDR1 LNHDA and CDR2 SQIVND (reference sequence). The CDR3 loop spans 14 amino acids. Trimming took off 6 bases at V and 6 bases at J, with 14 bases between the two ends. The CDR3 nucleotides read TGTGCCAGTAGCAGGACGGTGGAGGATGAAAAACTGTTTTTT. Its translation: CASSRTVEDEKLFF. Looking up the rest from reference TRBV19 and TRBJ1-4 gives the full variable domain: DGGITQSPKYLFRKEGQNVTLSCEQNLNHDAMYWYRQDPGQGLRLIYYSQIVNDFQKGDIAEGYSVSREKKESFPLTVTSAQKNPTAFYLCASSRTVEDEKLFFGSGTQLSVL.